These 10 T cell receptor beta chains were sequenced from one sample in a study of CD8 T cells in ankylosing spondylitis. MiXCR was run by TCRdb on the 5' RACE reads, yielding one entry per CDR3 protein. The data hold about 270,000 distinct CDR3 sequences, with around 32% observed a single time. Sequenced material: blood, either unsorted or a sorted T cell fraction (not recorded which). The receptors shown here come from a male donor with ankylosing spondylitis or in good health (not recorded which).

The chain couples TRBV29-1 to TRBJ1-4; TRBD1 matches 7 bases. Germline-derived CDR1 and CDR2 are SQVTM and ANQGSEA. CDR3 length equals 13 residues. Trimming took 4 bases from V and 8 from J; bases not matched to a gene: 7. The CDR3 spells CSVGGGAREKLFF. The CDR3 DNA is TGCAGCGTTGGAGGGGGCGCCCGGGAAAAACTGTTTTTT.

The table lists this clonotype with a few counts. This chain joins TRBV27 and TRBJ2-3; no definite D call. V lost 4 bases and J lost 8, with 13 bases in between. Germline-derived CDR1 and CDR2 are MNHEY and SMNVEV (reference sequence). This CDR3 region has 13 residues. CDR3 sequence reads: CASSSVAGGTQYF. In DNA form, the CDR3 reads TGTGCCAGCAGTTCGGTCGCCGGCGGTACGCAGTATTTT.

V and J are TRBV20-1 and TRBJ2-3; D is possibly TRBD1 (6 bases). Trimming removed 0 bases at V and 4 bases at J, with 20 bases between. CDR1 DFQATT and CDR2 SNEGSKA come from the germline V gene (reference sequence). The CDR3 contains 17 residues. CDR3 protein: CSARDFRGRVSPDTQYF. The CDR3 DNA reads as TGCAGTGCTAGAGATTTCAGGGGTCGGGTTTCGCCAGATACGCAGTATTTT.

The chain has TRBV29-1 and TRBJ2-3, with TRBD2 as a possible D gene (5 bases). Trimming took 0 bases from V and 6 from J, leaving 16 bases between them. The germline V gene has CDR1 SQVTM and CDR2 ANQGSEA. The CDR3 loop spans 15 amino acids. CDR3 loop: CSVEDLDGEWDTQYF. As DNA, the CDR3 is TGCAGCGTTGAAGATCTGGACGGGGAATGGGATACGCAGTATTTT.

The CDR3 nucleotides are TGCAGCGTTCGAGGGACTGAGAATGGGCTGAACACTGAAGCTTTCTTT. Translated, it gives CSVRGTENGLNTEAFF. J is TRBJ1-1 and V is TRBV29-1, with D possibly being TRBD1 (5 bases). The CDR3 is 16 residues long. Trimming stripped 5 bases from V and 0 bases from J, with 19 bases between. CDR1 and CDR2 (germline): SQVTM, ANQGSEA.

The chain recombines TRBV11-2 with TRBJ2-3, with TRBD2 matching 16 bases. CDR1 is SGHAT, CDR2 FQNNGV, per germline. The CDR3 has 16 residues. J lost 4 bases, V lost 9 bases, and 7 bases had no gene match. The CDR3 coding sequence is TGTGCCAGTGCCGGGACTAGCGGGGGGGTCCCAGATACGCAGTATTTT. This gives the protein CASAGTSGGVPDTQYF.

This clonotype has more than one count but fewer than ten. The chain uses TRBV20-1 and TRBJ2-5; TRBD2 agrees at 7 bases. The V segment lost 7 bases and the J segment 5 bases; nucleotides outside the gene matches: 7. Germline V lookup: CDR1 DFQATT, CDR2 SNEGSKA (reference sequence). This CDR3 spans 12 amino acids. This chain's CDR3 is CSVTTSLETQYF. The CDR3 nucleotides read TGCAGTGTTACGACTAGCCTGGAGACCCAGTACTTC.

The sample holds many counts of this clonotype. CDR3 region: CSATPQGGGRNSPLHF. The CDR3 coding sequence is TGCAGTGCTACCCCCCAGGGTGGGGGTAGGAATTCACCCCTCCACTTT. This chain uses TRBV20-1 with TRBJ1-6; maybe TRBD1 (5 bases). Trimming stripped 4 bases from V and 7 bases from J, with 20 bases between. The CDR3 is 16 amino acids. CDR1 DFQATT and CDR2 SNEGSKA come from the germline V gene (reference sequence).

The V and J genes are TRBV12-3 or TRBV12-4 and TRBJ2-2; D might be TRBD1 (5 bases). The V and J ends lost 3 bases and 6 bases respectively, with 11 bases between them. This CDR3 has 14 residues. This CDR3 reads CASSFLGDAGELFF. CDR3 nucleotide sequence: TGTGCCAGCAGTTTCTTAGGGGATGCCGGGGAGCTGTTTTTT.

DNA for the CDR3: TGTGCCAGCTCGCCGGGACAGGCAAAAGAGACCCAGTACTTC. It yields the protein CASSPGQAKETQYF. The chain carries TRBV18 and TRBJ2-5, with TRBD1 matching over 8 bases. There are 14 residues in the CDR3. Per the germline V gene, CDR1 is KGHSH and CDR2 is LQKENI. Unmatched junction bases numbered 6, after V lost 6 bases and J lost 3 bases.